This T cell receptor (beta chain) was identified during a study of blood T cell repertoires in COVID-19. Trimming took off 3 bases at V and 8 bases at J, with 20 bases between the two ends. The CDR3 has 15 amino acids. The germline gives CDR1 SGHRS, CDR2 YFSETQ. In the study's own analysis: How many nucleated cells were present was estimated from reference gene primer amplification. Sequencing used immunoSEQ multiplex PCR; TCRdb keeps in-frame clones, though not all of them. D and trimming come from the DNA, and the V and J calls and clone size come from that table. The profile shows tens of thousands of clones, more than 75% of them singletons.

The chain uses TRBV5-1 and TRBJ1-1; D remains unclear. The sequenced sample consisted of peripheral blood. This clonotype originated in a human donor in a cohort sampled during active COVID-19. CDR3 loop: CASSSARDTTPEAFF. Here the CDR3 DNA reads TGCGCCAGCAGCTCCGCACGAGACACCACTCCAGAAGCTTTCTTT.